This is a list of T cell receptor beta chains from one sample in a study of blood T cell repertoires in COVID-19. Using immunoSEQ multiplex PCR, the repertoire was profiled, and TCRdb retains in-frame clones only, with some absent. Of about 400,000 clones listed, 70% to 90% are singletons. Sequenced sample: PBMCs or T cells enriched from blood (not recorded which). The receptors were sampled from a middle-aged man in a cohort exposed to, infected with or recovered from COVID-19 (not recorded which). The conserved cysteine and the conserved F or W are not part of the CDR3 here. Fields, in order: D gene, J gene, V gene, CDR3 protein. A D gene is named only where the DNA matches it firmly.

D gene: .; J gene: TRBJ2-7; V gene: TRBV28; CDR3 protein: ASSLWGSGFDEQY
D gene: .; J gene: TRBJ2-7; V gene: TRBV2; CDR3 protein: ASSEGTERTKEQY
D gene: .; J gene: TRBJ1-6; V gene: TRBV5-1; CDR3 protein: ASSLVGTDSPLH
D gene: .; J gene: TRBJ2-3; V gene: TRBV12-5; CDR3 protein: ASNLAGTDTQY
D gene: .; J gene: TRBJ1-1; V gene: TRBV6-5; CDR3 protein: ASSYGTQGLNTEAF
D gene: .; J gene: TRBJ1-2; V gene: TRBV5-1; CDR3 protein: ASSLDPPGGYT
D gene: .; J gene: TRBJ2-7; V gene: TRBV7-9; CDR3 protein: ASSSAGAYEQY
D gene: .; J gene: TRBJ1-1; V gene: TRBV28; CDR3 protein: ASSTIVAGAEAF
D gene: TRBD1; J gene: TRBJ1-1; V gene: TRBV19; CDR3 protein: ASSTGTGTEAF
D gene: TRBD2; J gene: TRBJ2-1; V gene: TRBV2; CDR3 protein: ASNLRESSYNEQF
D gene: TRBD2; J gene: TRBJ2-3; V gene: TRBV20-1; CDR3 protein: SASGGLAVFFTDTQY
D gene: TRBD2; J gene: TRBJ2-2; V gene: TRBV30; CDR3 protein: AWNTAGNLAGLNTGELF
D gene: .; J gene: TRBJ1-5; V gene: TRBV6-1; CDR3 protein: ASSESGYGIQPQH
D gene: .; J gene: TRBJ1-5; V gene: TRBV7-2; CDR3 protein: ASSLKDTGSQPQH
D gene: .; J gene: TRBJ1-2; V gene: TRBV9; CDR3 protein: ASSARDISGYT
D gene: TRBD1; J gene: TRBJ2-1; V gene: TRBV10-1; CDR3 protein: ASSPIGQGETGNEQF
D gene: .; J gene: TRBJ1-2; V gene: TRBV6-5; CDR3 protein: ASSYSDNGYGYT
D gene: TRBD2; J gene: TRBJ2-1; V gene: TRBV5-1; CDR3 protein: ASSLTSGSSYNEQF
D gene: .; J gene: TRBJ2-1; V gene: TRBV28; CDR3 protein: ASCRVGSYNEQF
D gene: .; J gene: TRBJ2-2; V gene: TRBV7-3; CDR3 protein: ASSLYTGELF
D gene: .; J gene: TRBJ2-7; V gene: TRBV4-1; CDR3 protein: ASSQGWAYSYEQY
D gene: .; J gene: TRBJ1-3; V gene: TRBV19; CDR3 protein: ASSRNTIY
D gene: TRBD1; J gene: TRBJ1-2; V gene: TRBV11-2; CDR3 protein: ASSLEYRGLSGYT
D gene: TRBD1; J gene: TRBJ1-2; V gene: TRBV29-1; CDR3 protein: SVVSGTGVYGYT
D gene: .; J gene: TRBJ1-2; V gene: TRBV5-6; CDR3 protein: ASSLVGGNYGYT
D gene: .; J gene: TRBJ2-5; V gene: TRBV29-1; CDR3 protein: SVSRLAEETQY
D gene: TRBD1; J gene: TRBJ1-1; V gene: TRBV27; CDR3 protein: ASTLTGGGHTEAF
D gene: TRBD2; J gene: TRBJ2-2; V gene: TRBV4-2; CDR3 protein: ASRTSGSGTGELF
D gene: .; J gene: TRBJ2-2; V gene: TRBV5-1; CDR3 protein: ASSLGGANTGELF
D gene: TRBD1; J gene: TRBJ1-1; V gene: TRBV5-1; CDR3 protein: ASSQRTGENTEAF
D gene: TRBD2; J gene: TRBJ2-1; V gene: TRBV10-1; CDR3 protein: ASSGLAGLNNEQF
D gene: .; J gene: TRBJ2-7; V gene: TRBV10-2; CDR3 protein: ASSDEGIAYEQY
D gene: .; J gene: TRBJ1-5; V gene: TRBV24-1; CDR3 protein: ATSRRGKNQPQH
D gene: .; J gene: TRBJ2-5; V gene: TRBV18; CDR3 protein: ASSVQLQETQY
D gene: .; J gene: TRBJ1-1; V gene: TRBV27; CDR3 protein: ASSYKWNTEAF
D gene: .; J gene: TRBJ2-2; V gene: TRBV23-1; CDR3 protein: ASSQSTRENGELF
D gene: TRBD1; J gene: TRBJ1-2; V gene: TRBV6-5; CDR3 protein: ASSPGGVLYGYT
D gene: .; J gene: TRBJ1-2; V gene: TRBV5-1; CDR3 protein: ASSFSQQANYGYT
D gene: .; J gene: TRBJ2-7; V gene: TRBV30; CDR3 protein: AWNRSPYEQY
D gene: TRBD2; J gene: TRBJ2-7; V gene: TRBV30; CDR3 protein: AWSASSLLAGGGYEQY
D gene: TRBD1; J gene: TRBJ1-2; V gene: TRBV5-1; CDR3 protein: ASTADRPYGYT
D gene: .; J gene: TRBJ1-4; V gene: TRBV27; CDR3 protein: ASRTDRLSNEKLF